Included here is one T cell receptor beta chain sequence, with context. Authors' analysis steps: Estimation of nucleated cell counts was performed using reference gene primer amplification. Using immunoSEQ multiplex PCR, the repertoire was profiled, and TCRdb retains in-frame clones only, with some absent. V, J and clone size derive from that table, while D and trimming were established from the DNA sequence. Among 250,000 to 300,000 clones listed, around nine tenths were seen once. The entry originates in a study of blood T cell repertoires in COVID-19. Overall study context: The analysed material was cDNA or gDNA that came from T cells, B-cell-depleted T cells, or PBMCs.

This CDR3 comprises 16 residues. Germline values: CDR1 SGHNT, CDR2 YYREEE (reference sequence). The V segment lost 4 bases and the J segment 4 bases; nucleotides outside the gene matches: 9. This sequence joins TRBV5-4 and TRBJ1-4; TRBD1 agrees at 8 bases. This sequence originates from a woman in her sixties or seventies with COVID-19, enrolled during active disease. The sequencing sample was made of peripheral blood. The CDR3 nucleotides read TGTGCCAGCAGCAAGACAGGGGAGGGGTTTAATGAAAAACTGTTTTTT. It translates to CASSKTGEGFNEKLFF.